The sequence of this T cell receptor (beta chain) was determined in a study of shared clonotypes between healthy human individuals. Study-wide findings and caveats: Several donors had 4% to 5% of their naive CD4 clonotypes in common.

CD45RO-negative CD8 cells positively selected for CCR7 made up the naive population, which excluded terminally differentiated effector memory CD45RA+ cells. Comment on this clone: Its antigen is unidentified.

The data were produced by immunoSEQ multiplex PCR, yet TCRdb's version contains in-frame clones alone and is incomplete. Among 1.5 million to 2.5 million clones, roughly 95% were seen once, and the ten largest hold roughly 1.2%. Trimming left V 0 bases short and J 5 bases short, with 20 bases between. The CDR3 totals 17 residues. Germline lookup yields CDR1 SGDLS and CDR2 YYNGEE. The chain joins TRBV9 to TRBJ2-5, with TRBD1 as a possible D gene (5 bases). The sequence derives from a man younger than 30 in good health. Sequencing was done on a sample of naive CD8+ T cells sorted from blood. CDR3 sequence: CASSVDQGTAIFETQYF. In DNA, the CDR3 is TGTGCCAGCAGCGTAGATCAGGGCACAGCAATATTTGAGACCCAGTACTTC. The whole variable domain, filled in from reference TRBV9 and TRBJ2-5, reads DSGVTQTPKHLITATGQRVTLRCSPRSGDLSVYWYQQSLDQGLQFLIQYYNGEERAKGNILERFSAQQFPDLHSELNLSSLELGDSALYFCASSVDQGTAIFETQYFGPGTRLLVL.